These 5 T cell receptor beta chains originate from one sample sequenced in a study of blood T cell repertoires in COVID-19. Data came from immunoSEQ multiplex PCR; TCRdb stores just in-frame clones and leaves some out. The sample yields more than 150,000 clones, 70% to 90% seen once. Sequencing was performed on peripheral blood. These receptors came from a man aged 40-49 years with active or convalescent COVID-19.

The chain links TRBV5-1 to TRBJ2-7; 9 nucleotides agree with TRBD1. CDR3 length: 16 residues. The V gene end was trimmed by 0 bases and the J gene end by 6 bases; junction bases not matched to a gene: 10. Germline V gene data show CDR1 as SGHRS and CDR2 as YFSETQ. CDR3 region: CASSLAVGTGYSEQYF. Here the CDR3 DNA reads TGCGCCAGCAGCTTGGCCGTGGGGACAGGGTACAGCGAGCAGTACTTC.

J is TRBJ1-2 and V is TRBV6-4; no clear D. Germline V CDR1 and CDR2: MRHNA, SNTAGT. Trimming stripped 5 bases from V and 4 bases from J, with 8 bases between. CDR3 length: 12 amino acids. CDR3 sequence (DNA): TGTGCCAGCAGTAATGGCCGCTATGGCTACACCTTC. Translating gives CASSNGRYGYTF.

The table lists this clone with a count of one. This chain joins TRBV2 and TRBJ1-1, with D uncertain. CDR3 size: 14 residues. The germline V gene has CDR1 SNHLY and CDR2 FYNNEI. The ends were cut back, 2 bases at V and 1 base at J, with 8 bases in the middle. The CDR3 DNA reads as TGTGCCAGCAGTGAACAGGTTACGAACACTGAAGCTTTCTTT. This translates into CASSEQVTNTEAFF.

This clone was detected once. This chain uses TRBV3-1 (or the pseudogene TRBV3-2) with TRBJ1-2, with TRBD1 matching over 7 bases. The CDR3 is 15 amino acids. Germline V gene sequence: CDR1 LGHDT, CDR2 YNNKEL (reference sequence). Germline trimming cut 7 bases from V and 8 bases from J; bases unmatched to any gene: 16. CDR3 sequence (DNA): TGTGCCAGCACGCCGGGCGGCGCGACAGGGTACGGCTACACCTTC. This sequence encodes CASTPGGATGYGYTF.

V gene TRBV30 combines with J gene TRBJ1-6; the match to TRBD1 covers 10 bases. The V gene end was trimmed by 3 bases and the J gene end by 7 bases; junction bases not matched to a gene: 6. Per germline, CDR1 GTSNPN and CDR2 SVGIG (reference sequence). The CDR3 runs 15 residues. CDR3 coding DNA: TGTGCCTGGAGCCCGACAGGGGGCTACAATTCACCCCTCCACTTT. It codes for CAWSPTGGYNSPLHF.